This TCR beta chain was recorded in a study of CD8 T cells in Susac syndrome (dated by TCRdb to about 2019). Notes on the research overall: Whether CD8+ T cell activation and differentiation in Susac syndrome was antigen driven was tested using repertoire sequencing.

High-throughput TCR beta sequencing profiled peripheral blood CD8+ and CD4+ T cells from healthy donors, Susac syndrome patients and multiple sclerosis patients. The healthy donors served as controls matched for age and sex. Bulk CD8+ and CD4+ T cells were purified magnetically by negative isolation, whereas CD8+ TEMRA cells were enriched by FACS. Blood was collected in EDTA tubes and processed within 24 hours, with PBMCs isolated through density gradient centrifugation. PBMCs intended for TCR sequencing were cryopreserved in liquid nitrogen and were subsequently thawed in a 37 degrees C water bath. Purity of sorted or isolated CD4+, CD8+ and CD8+ TEMRA cells was at least 90%. The full study reports these points: The TCR sequencing and HLA analysis was acknowledged to have included a relatively small number of individuals.

RNA was extracted using the RNeasy kit, and roughly 0.5 to 1 microgram was reverse transcribed with random hexamers. The immunoSEQ multiplex PCR assay, covering 54 Vbeta and 13 Jbeta segments, was used to amplify TCR beta CDR3 regions. PCR amplification bias was corrected by using a synthetic template baseline for primer optimization and computational correction. The authors processed their data as follows. Reads were annotated to V, D and J genes according to IMGT and were analyzed with immunoSEQ Analyzer, with only productive sequences retained. Clonality was computed as one minus Shannon entropy normalized by log2 of the number of productive unique sequences. For each patient and control, public and private clones were evaluated within the 100 most prevalent clones. A clone was defined as Susac-specific if it was absent from the healthy and MS cohorts, from over 1,000 published viral clones and from other ImmuneACCESS disease sequences. TCRdb itself trimmed the public reads at Q25 with fastp, ran MiXCR and retained productive beta chains. Each entry is one CDR3 protein sequence, shown with its most common DNA and genes. V and J calls and clone size were set by TCRdb, not the authors. The table for this sample lists fewer than 250,000 distinct CDR3 sequences; approximately 94% of them were counted only once. The ten most abundant clones make up roughly 0.096% of the sample.

On this clonotype: Its antigen remains unidentified. One base away there is no much larger clone; base qualities are not given.

The CDR1 and CDR2 encoded by the germline V gene are SQVTM and ANQGSEA. The CDR3 numbers 14 residues from cysteine through phenylalanine. The read is trimmed to its CDR3 DNA, 42 bases read in frame from base 1. Cut back by 3 bases and 4 bases, the V and J ends lie 12 bases apart. The TCR sequence derives from a human donor in good health. The sample taken for sequencing was CD4+ T cells from PBMCs. The receptor chain draws on TRBV29-1 and TRBJ1-4; a weak D assignment points to TRBD1 (5 bases agree). The CDR3 protein sequence reads: CSVDSTGRNEKLFF. Read as DNA, the sequence is TGCAGCGTTGATTCAACAGGACGTAATGAAAAACTGTTTTTT.